Following are 11 T cell receptor beta chains from one sample sequenced in a study of lymphopenia after photon versus proton radiotherapy. Assay used: immunoSEQ multiplex PCR; TCRdb lists only in-frame clones, some missing. Found here are 160,000 or so clones, 70% to 90% of them singletons; the top ten hold approximately 4.6%. Sequencing was performed on peripheral blood, taken from a patient treated with photon-based radiotherapy. The receptors stem from a man in his forties or fifties with gastric cancer.

This rearrangement joins TRBV6-1 to TRBJ1-2, with 9 bases aligning to TRBD1. CDR1 and CDR2 from the germline V gene are MNHNS and SASEGT. This CDR3 spans 15 amino acids. Trimming cost V 6 bases and J 4 bases; bases outside gene matches: 9. DNA of the CDR3: TGTGCCAGCAGCGCGGGACAGGGTGCTCTCTATGGCTACACCTTC. It encodes CASSAGQGALYGYTF.

The rearrangement uses TRBV30 and TRBJ1-2; D call uncertain. CDR1 is GTSNPN and CDR2 is SVGIG in the germline V gene (reference sequence). V gave up 4 bases and J gave up 3 bases, with 9 bases separating them. The CDR3 totals 12 residues. The chain's CDR3 is CAWNLEDYGYTF. DNA for the CDR3: TGTGCCTGGAATCTAGAAGACTATGGCTACACCTTC.

A few counts support this clone. The chain combines TRBV6-5 with TRBJ2-3; D is perhaps TRBD2 (6 bases). Germline assignment: CDR1 MNHEY and CDR2 SVGAGI. The ends were cut back, 5 bases at V and 5 bases at J, with 17 bases in the middle. The CDR3 spans 15 residues. CDR3 residues: CASSHRDSPGDTQYF. In nucleotides, the CDR3 is TGTGCCAGCAGTCACCGGGACTCCCCGGGAGATACGCAGTATTTT.

This chain joins TRBV7-6 and TRBJ2-1; 13 positions agree with TRBD2. The junction had 3 bases not matched to a gene; V was cut back by 5 bases and J by 5 bases. Germline assignment: CDR1 SGHVS and CDR2 FNYEAQ. The CDR3 runs 15 residues. Written as DNA, the CDR3 is TGTGCCAGCAGCACACTAGCGGGAGGGCACAATGAGCAGTTCTTC. Translating gives CASSTLAGGHNEQFF.

The J gene is TRBJ2-7, the V gene TRBV19, with a weak D call TRBD2 (5 bases). Trimming stripped 5 bases from V and 5 bases from J, with 16 bases between. There are 14 residues in the CDR3. Germline CDR1 and CDR2: LNHDA and SQIVND (reference sequence). DNA of the CDR3: TGTGCCAGTAGTCCCCGGGGAGTCCGAGACGAGCAGTACTTC. This sequence encodes CASSPRGVRDEQYF.

The rearrangement joins TRBV6-1 to TRBJ2-6, with 8 nucleotides matching TRBD2. Trimming took 4 bases from V and 0 from J; bases not matched to a gene: 11. Germline values: CDR1 MNHNS, CDR2 SASEGT. The CDR3 has 19 residues. Written as DNA, the CDR3 is TGTGCCAGCAGTGCGGTAGGCGGGGGGCGCAGCTCTGGGGCCAACGTCCTGACTTTC. Translating it yields CASSAVGGGRSSGANVLTF.

The chain couples TRBV11-2 to TRBJ2-3; 7 bases fit TRBD2. The CDR3 runs 13 residues. V gave up 0 bases and J gave up 10 bases; unmatched junction bases: 4. Germline-derived CDR1 and CDR2 are SGHAT and FQNNGV. CDR3 sequence reads: CASSLDGGRAQYF. The DNA for the CDR3 is TGTGCCAGCAGCTTAGATGGGGGGAGGGCGCAGTATTTT.

The rearrangement links TRBV15 to TRBJ1-1, with 7 bases that match TRBD1. The CDR3 covers 13 residues. In germline, CDR1 is LNHNV, CDR2 YYDKDF (reference sequence). V lost 2 bases and J lost 7; bases outside the gene matches: 4. For the CDR3, the DNA is TGTGCCACCAGCAGACGGGGGACAGTTGAAGCTTTCTTT. Amino acid sequence: CATSRRGTVEAFF.

This chain uses TRBV7-6 with TRBJ2-7; D possibly corresponds to TRBD1 (6 bases). Germline lookup yields CDR1 SGHVS and CDR2 FNYEAQ. The CDR3 spans 14 residues. Trimming left V 8 bases short and J 2 bases short, with 16 bases between. The CDR3: CASGPPGEPYEQYF. The CDR3 bases are TGTGCCAGCGGCCCCCCAGGGGAGCCCTACGAGCAGTACTTC.

This clone was counted between two and nine times. The chain recombines TRBV21-1 with TRBJ1-5. TRBV21-1 is given as a pseudogene. CDR3 length equals 14 residues. CDR3 protein: CASSPFARRQPQHF. CDR3 bases: TGTGCCAGCAGCCCCTTCGCCAGACGCCAGCCCCAGCATTTT.

The genes are TRBV19 and TRBJ1-5, with a tentative D call TRBD1 (5 bases). CDR3 length: 15 amino acids. V lost 6 bases to trimming and J lost 2 bases, with 14 bases between them. From germline, CDR1 is LNHDA and CDR2 SQIVND (reference sequence). The CDR3 spells CASRTGTGGNQPQHF. In DNA, the CDR3 is TGTGCCAGTAGAACCGGGACCGGGGGCAATCAGCCCCAGCATTTT. Drawing the rest from reference TRBV19 and TRBJ1-5, the complete variable domain is DGGITQSPKYLFRKEGQNVTLSCEQNLNHDAMYWYRQDPGQGLRLIYYSQIVNDFQKGDIAEGYSVSREKKESFPLTVTSAQKNPTAFYLCASRTGTGGNQPQHFGDGTRLSIL.